These 10 T cell receptor beta chains were sequenced from one sample in a study of blood T cell repertoires in COVID-19. The repertoire was sequenced with immunoSEQ multiplex PCR; TCRdb's copy has only in-frame clones and lacks some. Of 150,000 or so clones in the sample, about 85% were seen once. Sequenced sample: peripheral blood. Receptors were obtained from a human donor with acute or convalescent COVID-19. The donor label of this sample is uncertain.

CDR3 sequence (DNA): TGTGCCAGCAGCTTATTGATCGGGGACTCTGGAAACACCATATATTTT. Its translation is CASSLLIGDSGNTIYF. This rearrangement joins TRBV7-9 to TRBJ1-3; the D is unclear. Germline V CDR1 and CDR2: SEHNR, FQNEAQ (reference sequence). The V end lost 2 bases, the J end lost 0 bases, and 11 bases lay between the germline ends. The CDR3 consists of 16 residues.

This clone was detected only once. The chain is built from TRBV11-2 and TRBJ2-7; no reliable D call. There are 14 residues in the CDR3. Germline V gene lookup returns CDR1 SGHAT and CDR2 FQNNGV. V was pared by 1 base and J by 4 bases, with 11 bases between. The CDR3 bases are TGTGCCAGCAGCTTAGTAGGTCAGGCGTACGAGCAGTACTTC. This encodes CASSLVGQAYEQYF. The full variable domain, rest sourced from reference TRBV11-2 and TRBJ2-7, is EAGVAQSPRYKIIEKRQSVAFWCNPISGHATLYWYQQILGQGPKLLIQFQNNGVVDDSQLPKDRFSAERLKGVDSTLKIQPAKLEDSAVYLCASSLVGQAYEQYFGPGTRLTVT.

This chain connects TRBV15 to TRBJ1-1, with 8 bases matching TRBD1. Germline loops: CDR1 LNHNV, CDR2 YYDKDF (reference sequence). This CDR3 is 12 amino acids long. The ends lost 5 bases at V and 6 bases at J; junction bases unmatched: 2. The CDR3 coding sequence is TGTGCCACCAGCCAACAGGGGGCTGAAGCTTTCTTT. It encodes CATSQQGAEAFF. The variable domain in full, completed from reference TRBV15 and TRBJ1-1, reads DAMVIQNPRYQVTQFGKPVTLSCSQTLNHNVMYWYQQKSSQAPKLLFHYYDKDFNNEADTPDNFQSRRPNTSFCFLDIRSPGLGDTAMYLCATSQQGAEAFFGQGTRLTVV.

This chain connects TRBV4-1 to TRBJ1-2; tentative D call: TRBD1 (6 bases). The germline CDR1 and CDR2 sequences are MGHRA and YSYEKL. V was pared by 1 base and J by 5 bases, with 8 bases between. The length of the CDR3 is 13 residues. CDR3 region: CASSQGRGYGYTF. CDR3 nucleotides: TGCGCCAGCAGCCAAGGCAGGGGTTATGGCTACACCTTC.

The chain uses TRBV29-1 and TRBJ1-2, with 7 bases that match TRBD1. The CDR3 is made up of 13 amino acids. The junction had 11 bases not matched to a gene; V was cut back by 6 bases and J by 7 bases. CDR1 and CDR2 from the germline V gene are SQVTM and ANQGSEA. The CDR3 region is CSVQPEGASGYTF. The CDR3 nucleotides read TGCAGCGTCCAACCTGAGGGGGCAAGTGGCTACACCTTC.

The chain carries TRBV13 and TRBJ1-2, with 9 positions matching TRBD1. Germline CDR1 PRHDT, CDR2 FYEKMQ (reference sequence). V gave up 4 bases and J gave up 5 bases; unmatched junction bases: 2. The CDR3 runs 13 residues. CDR3 protein: CASSSGQGYGYTF. The CDR3 DNA sequence: TGTGCCAGCAGCTCCGGACAGGGGTATGGCTACACCTTC.

The chain combines TRBV29-1 with TRBJ2-7; D may be TRBD2 (6 bases). Looked up from germline, CDR1 is SQVTM and CDR2 is ANQGSEA. CDR3 length: 13 amino acids. With 7 bases removed from V and 4 bases from J, the gap between germline ends came to 17 bases. CDR3 loop: CSDPGPRGYEQYF. CDR3 sequence (DNA): TGCAGCGACCCCGGCCCCCGGGGGTACGAGCAGTACTTC.

The chain employs TRBV15 and TRBJ2-1; D might be TRBD2 (6 bases). The CDR3 length is 16 residues. CDR1 LNHNV and CDR2 YYDKDF come from the germline V gene (reference sequence). V dropped 0 bases and J dropped 0 bases, with 9 bases sitting between them. This chain's CDR3 is CATSRDIGSSYNEQFF. The CDR3 DNA reads as TGTGCCACCAGCAGAGATATCGGGAGCTCCTACAATGAGCAGTTCTTC.

The rearrangement uses TRBV30 and TRBJ1-3, with 8 positions matching TRBD1. Germline loops: CDR1 GTSNPN, CDR2 SVGIG (reference sequence). V lost 1 base to trimming and J lost 2 bases; unmatched junction nucleotides: 1. This CDR3 is 14 amino acids long. CDR3 bases: TGTGCCTGGAGTGCGGACAGGGCTGGAAACACCATATATTTT. It is translated as CAWSADRAGNTIYF.

This clone occurred a few times. J is TRBJ1-2 and V is TRBV27; TRBD1 might be the D (5 bases). With 6 bases removed from V and 4 bases from J, the gap between germline ends came to 12 bases. This CDR3 has 13 amino acids. Germline lookup yields CDR1 MNHEY and CDR2 SMNVEV (reference sequence). CDR3 protein: CASSRGSGYGYTF. Here the CDR3 DNA reads TGTGCCAGCAGCCGGGGGTCTGGCTATGGCTACACCTTC.